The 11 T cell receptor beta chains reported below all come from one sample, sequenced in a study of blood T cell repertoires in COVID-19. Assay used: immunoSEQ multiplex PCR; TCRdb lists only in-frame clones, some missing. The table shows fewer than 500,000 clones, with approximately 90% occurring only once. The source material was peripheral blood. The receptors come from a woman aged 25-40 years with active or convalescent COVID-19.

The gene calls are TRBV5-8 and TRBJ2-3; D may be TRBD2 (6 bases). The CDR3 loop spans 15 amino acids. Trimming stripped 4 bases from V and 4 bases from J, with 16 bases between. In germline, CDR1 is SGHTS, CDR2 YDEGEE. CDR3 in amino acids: CASSLRGRVADTQYF. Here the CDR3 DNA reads TGTGCCAGCAGCCTGCGGGGCAGGGTCGCAGATACGCAGTATTTT.

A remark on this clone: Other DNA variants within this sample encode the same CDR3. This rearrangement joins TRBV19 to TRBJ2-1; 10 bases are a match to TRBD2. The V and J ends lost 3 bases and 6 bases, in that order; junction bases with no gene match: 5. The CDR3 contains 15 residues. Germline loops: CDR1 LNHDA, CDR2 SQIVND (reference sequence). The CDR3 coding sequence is TGTGCCAGTAGTATCCTAGCGGGAGCTTCCAATGAGCAGTTCTTC. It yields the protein CASSILAGASNEQFF.

The CDR3 DNA follows: TGCGCCAGCAGCGGCGGGTCTAACACTGAAGCTTTCTTT. As protein: CASSGGSNTEAFF. The chain has TRBV5-1 and TRBJ1-1; the D is unclear. In germline, CDR1 is SGHRS, CDR2 YFSETQ. The ends were cut back, 4 bases at V and 2 bases at J, with 9 bases in the middle. The CDR3 is 13 residues long.

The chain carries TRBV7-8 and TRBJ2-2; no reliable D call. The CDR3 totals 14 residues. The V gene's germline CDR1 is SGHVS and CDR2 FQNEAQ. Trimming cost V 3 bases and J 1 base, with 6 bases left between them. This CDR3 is CASSFNLNTGELFF. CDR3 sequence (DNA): TGTGCCAGCAGCTTTAACTTGAACACCGGGGAGCTGTTTTTT.

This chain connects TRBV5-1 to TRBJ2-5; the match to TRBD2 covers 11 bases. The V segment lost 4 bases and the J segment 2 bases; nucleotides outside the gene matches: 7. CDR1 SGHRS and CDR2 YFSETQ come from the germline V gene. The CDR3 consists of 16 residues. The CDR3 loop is CASSGRLAGLQETQYF. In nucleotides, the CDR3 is TGCGCCAGCAGCGGACGACTAGCGGGGCTACAAGAGACCCAGTACTTC.

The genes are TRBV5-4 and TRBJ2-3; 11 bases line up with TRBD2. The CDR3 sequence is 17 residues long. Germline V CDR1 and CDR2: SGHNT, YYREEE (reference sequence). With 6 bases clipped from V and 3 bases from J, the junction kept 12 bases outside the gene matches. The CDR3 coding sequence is TGTGCCAGCAAACCGACCCCGGGACTAGCGGTTACAGATACGCAGTATTTT. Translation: CASKPTPGLAVTDTQYF.

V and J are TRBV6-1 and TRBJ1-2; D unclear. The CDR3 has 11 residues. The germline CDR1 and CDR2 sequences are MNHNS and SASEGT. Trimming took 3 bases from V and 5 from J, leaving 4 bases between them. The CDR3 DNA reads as TGTGCCAGCAGTGATTTATATGGCTACACCTTC. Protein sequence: CASSDLYGYTF.

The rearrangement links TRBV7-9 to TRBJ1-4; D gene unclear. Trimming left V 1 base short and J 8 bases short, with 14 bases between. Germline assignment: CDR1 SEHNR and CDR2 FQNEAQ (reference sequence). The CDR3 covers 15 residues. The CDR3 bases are TGTGCCAGCAGCTTAGGTTCGGGGAGCAGCGAAAAACTGTTTTTT. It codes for CASSLGSGSSEKLFF.

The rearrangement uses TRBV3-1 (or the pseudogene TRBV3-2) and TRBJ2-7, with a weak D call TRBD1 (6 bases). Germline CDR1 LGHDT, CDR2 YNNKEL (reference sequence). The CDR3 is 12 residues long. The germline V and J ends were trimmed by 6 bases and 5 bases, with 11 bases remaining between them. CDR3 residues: CASRKQGNEQYF. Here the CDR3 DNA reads TGTGCCAGCAGAAAACAGGGTAACGAGCAGTACTTC.

In nucleotides, the CDR3 is TGCGCCAGCAGCCAAGTTCCGGGACAGGGGGCCTATGGCTACACCTTC. This codes for CASSQVPGQGAYGYTF. The chain couples TRBV4-1 to TRBJ1-2, with TRBD1 identical over 12 bases. The CDR3 runs to 16 residues. Germline V gene sequence: CDR1 MGHRA, CDR2 YSYEKL. After removal of 1 base from V and 4 bases from J, the junction contained 4 bases not matched to a gene.

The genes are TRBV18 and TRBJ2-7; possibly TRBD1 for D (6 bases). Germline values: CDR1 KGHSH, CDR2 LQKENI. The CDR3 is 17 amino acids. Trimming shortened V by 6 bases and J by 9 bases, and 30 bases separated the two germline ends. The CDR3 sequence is CASSPQGLTQAGVRQYF. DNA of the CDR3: TGTGCCAGCTCCCCTCAGGGGTTGACTCAGGCTGGGGTGCGGCAGTACTTC.